The rows below give T cell receptor beta chains drawn from one sample of a study of OX40 agonist ivuxolimab in advanced cancers. The assay was immunoSEQ multiplex PCR, and TCRdb's table has in-frame clones only and misses some. The sample consists of around 100,000 clones, almost 90% of them appearing once. Sequenced here: CD4+ or CD8+ T cells sorted from blood, sampled in a trial of the OX40 agonist ivuxolimab. These receptors all stem from an adult with an advanced solid tumor such as melanoma, head and neck, liver or kidney cancer. Both conserved end residues are part of each CDR3. A D gene is named only where the DNA matches it firmly. Clone size is not always given. Where it is, it says once, few, many or a class for expanded clones.

D gene,CDR3 length,J gene,V gene,clone size,CDR3 protein,CDR3 DNA
TRBD1,14,TRBJ1-1,TRBV5-1,-,CASSLEDRGTEAFF,TGCGCCAGCAGCTTGGAGGACAGGGGCACTGAAGCTTTCTTT
-,15,TRBJ2-2,TRBV18,-,CASYPGGANTGELFF,TGTGCCAGCTACCCTGGGGGCGCAAACACCGGGGAGCTGTTTTTT
-,17,TRBJ2-3,TRBV4-2,-,CASSQLVPGVGTDTQYF,TGTGCCAGCAGCCAATTGGTCCCGGGGGTGGGCACAGATACGCAGTATTTT
-,13,TRBJ1-2,TRBV5-1,-,CASTNWEGHGYTF,TGCGCCAGCACCAATTGGGAAGGGCATGGCTACACCTTC
TRBD1,14,TRBJ2-1,TRBV7-9,-,CASSSLDRADEQFF,TGTGCCAGCAGCTCCTTGGACAGGGCCGATGAGCAGTTCTTC
TRBD2,14,TRBJ2-1,TRBV5-6,-,CASSLLAGSNEQFF,TGTGCCAGCAGCTTATTAGCGGGTTCCAATGAGCAGTTCTTC
TRBD1,17,TRBJ1-4,TRBV28,once,CASSRAGQGVTNEKLFF,TGTGCCAGCAGCCGTGCGGGACAGGGGGTAACTAATGAAAAACTGTTTTTT
TRBD1,15,TRBJ1-2,TRBV4-1,-,CASSQDRGQIYGYTF,TGCGCCAGCAGCCAAGATAGGGGACAGATCTATGGCTACACCTTC
-,13,TRBJ1-3,TRBV7-8,-,CASSPPGAGTIYF,TGTGCCAGCAGCCCCCCCGGCGCGGGCACCATATATTTT
-,18,TRBJ2-3,TRBV7-8,-,CASRLRLKSGSKPDTQYF,TGTGCCAGCAGACTTAGATTGAAGTCCGGGAGTAAGCCAGATACGCAGTATTTT
-,14,TRBJ2-3,TRBV5-1,-,CASSLRQTTDTQYF,TGCGCCAGCAGCTTGCGACAAACCACAGATACGCAGTATTTT
-,14,TRBJ1-5,TRBV30,-,CAWSTGRPNQPQHF,TGTGCCTGGAGTACCGGGAGACCCAATCAGCCCCAGCATTTT
-,13,TRBJ2-4,TRBV27,once,CATKNRAKNIQYF,TGTGCCACCAAAAATCGGGCCAAAAACATTCAGTACTTC
-,15,TRBJ1-2,TRBV28,once,CASSITHTFGYRYTF,TGTGCCAGCAGTATTACCCACACCTTTGGGTATCGCTACACCTTC
TRBD1,14,TRBJ1-4,TRBV5-1,once,CASSLDRGGEKLFF,TGCGCCAGCAGCCTTGACAGGGGCGGTGAAAAACTGTTTTTT
-,16,TRBJ1-2,TRBV28,-,CASSSPPKQTNYGYTF,TGTGCCAGCAGTTCGCCCCCTAAACAGACTAACTATGGCTACACCTTC
TRBD1,15,TRBJ2-4,TRBV19,once,CASTPGQGSKNIQYF,TGTGCCAGTACCCCGGGACAGGGGTCGAAAAACATTCAGTACTTC
-,14,TRBJ1-4,TRBV19,-,CASSGGNFNEKLFF,TGTGCCAGTAGCGGGGGAAACTTTAATGAAAAACTGTTTTTT
-,15,TRBJ1-2,TRBV9,few,CASSVGGSSNYGYTF,TGTGCCAGCAGCGTAGGGGGGTCCTCTAACTATGGCTACACCTTC
TRBD1,13,TRBJ1-2,TRBV15,-,CATSRDRGYGYTF,TGTGCCACCAGCAGAGACAGGGGGTATGGCTACACCTTC
-,14,TRBJ2-2,TRBV19,-,CASSPGRTGGELFF,TGTGCCAGTAGCCCGGGACGGACTGGGGGGGAGCTGTTTTTT
TRBD2,15,TRBJ2-1,TRBV2,-,CASSVAGGGYNEQFF,TGTGCCAGCAGTGTTGCGGGGGGTGGGTACAATGAGCAGTTCTTC
-,13,TRBJ2-7,TRBV5-1,once,CASRDDRVYEQYF,TGCGCCAGCAGAGACGACCGAGTCTACGAGCAGTACTTC
-,14,TRBJ1-2,TRBV6-1,-,CASSVPGRVYGYTF,TGTGCCAGCAGTGTCCCGGGTCGTGTCTATGGCTACACCTTC
-,13,TRBJ1-2,TRBV25-1,-,CASRPDGNYGYTF,TGTGCCAGCAGACCGGACGGGAACTATGGCTACACCTTC
TRBD1,13,TRBJ2-5,TRBV29-1,-,CSVLRQGTETQYF,TGCAGCGTACTCAGACAGGGGACGGAGACCCAGTACTTC
-,15,TRBJ2-5,TRBV18,-,CASSHPGPGVQTQYF,TGTGCCAGCTCACACCCTGGGCCAGGGGTGCAGACCCAGTACTTC
-,17,TRBJ1-2,TRBV5-1,-,CASSLLGTQRSPNGYTF,TGCGCCAGCAGCTTGCTCGGGACTCAGAGGAGTCCCAATGGCTACACCTTC
-,15,TRBJ1-2,TRBV30,-,CAWSYSGTASSGYTF,TGTGCCTGGAGTTACTCCGGGACCGCCTCTTCTGGCTACACCTTC
-,11,TRBJ2-1,TRBV10-3,-,CAISEGGGGIF,TGTGCCATCAGTGAAGGAGGGGGCGGGATCTTC
-,16,TRBJ1-1,TRBV10-1,-,CASSEGRGNLNTEAFF,TGCGCCAGCAGTGAGGGAAGGGGCAATTTGAACACTGAAGCTTTCTTT
-,15,TRBJ2-7,TRBV19,-,CASSSAGKLSYEQYF,TGTGCCAGTAGTTCGGCGGGGAAGTTATCCTACGAGCAGTACTTC
TRBD1,15,TRBJ1-5,TRBV19,-,CASSTGQGVSQPQHF,TGTGCCAGTAGTACCGGACAGGGGGTTAGTCAGCCCCAGCATTTT
-,18,TRBJ1-3,TRBV18,-,CASSPRSRTGFSGNTIYF,TGTGCCAGCTCACCACGTTCTCGGACGGGATTCTCTGGAAACACCATATATTTT
TRBD1,16,TRBJ1-1,TRBV5-1,-,CASSPGQGVVDTEAFF,TGCGCCAGCAGCCCCGGACAGGGAGTGGTTGACACTGAAGCTTTCTTT
-,16,TRBJ2-5,TRBV5-1,-,CASSQGRGTLQETQYF,TGCGCCAGCAGCCAAGGACGTGGGACACTCCAAGAGACCCAGTACTTC
-,12,TRBJ2-3,TRBV5-6,-,CASTRRGDTQYF,TGTGCCAGCACCCGCCGCGGGGATACGCAGTATTTT
TRBD2,15,TRBJ2-3,TRBV11-2,-,CASSLRTRLPMAQYF,TGTGCCAGCAGCTTGCGGACTAGACTACCCATGGCGCAGTATTTT
-,14,TRBJ2-1,TRBV7-2,once,CASSFRDAYNEQFF,TGTGCCAGCAGCTTTAGGGACGCATACAATGAGCAGTTCTTC
-,12,TRBJ2-3,TRBV5-4,-,CASNPWGDTQYF,TGTGCCAGCAACCCTTGGGGAGATACGCAGTATTTT
TRBD2,16,TRBJ2-3,TRBV5-4,-,CASSLPGLADFDTQYF,TGTGCCAGCAGTTTACCGGGACTAGCCGACTTCGATACGCAGTATTTT
TRBD2,16,TRBJ2-3,TRBV19,once,CASSTTSGGRGDTQYF,TGTGCCAGTAGTACGACTAGCGGGGGGCGTGGAGATACGCAGTATTTT
TRBD2,16,TRBJ2-1,TRBV5-1,-,CASSLGGLAGDNEQFF,TGCGCCAGCAGCTTGGGCGGTCTAGCGGGAGATAATGAGCAGTTCTTC
-,15,TRBJ2-1,TRBV6-1,-,CASMVVGRIYNEQFF,TGTGCCAGCATGGTTGTCGGCAGGATTTACAATGAGCAGTTCTTC
-,13,TRBJ1-5,TRBV19,-,CASSIGVGQPQHF,TGTGCCAGTAGTATAGGCGTCGGCCAGCCCCAGCATTTT
-,17,TRBJ1-1,TRBV9,-,CASSVGGQVGRNTEAFF,TGTGCCAGCAGCGTAGGAGGACAAGTCGGTCGAAACACTGAAGCTTTCTTT
-,11,TRBJ1-2,TRBV7-2,-,CATWGRKGYTF,TGTGCCACGTGGGGCAGGAAGGGCTACACCTTC
TRBD1,19,TRBJ2-7,TRBV5-5,-,CASSLPGQGALISSYEQYF,TGTGCCAGCAGCCTACCGGGACAGGGGGCTCTTATTAGCTCCTACGAGCAGTACTTC
TRBD1,13,TRBJ2-1,TRBV6-1,-,CASSELEGTGKFF,TGTGCCAGCAGTGAACTAGAGGGGACAGGGAAGTTCTTC
-,15,TRBJ2-7,TRBV9,-,CASSVGPGNSYEQYF,TGTGCCAGCAGCGTAGGGCCAGGGAACTCCTACGAGCAGTACTTC
-,14,TRBJ1-4,TRBV19,-,CASSIWGRVEKLFF,TGTGCCAGTAGTATCTGGGGGCGAGTTGAAAAACTGTTTTTT
-,17,TRBJ1-2,TRBV5-8,few,CASSLLIEVATNYGYTF,TGTGCCAGCAGCTTGTTAATTGAGGTAGCGACCAACTATGGCTACACCTTC
-,17,TRBJ1-5,TRBV19,-,CASGSGSLYSGNQPQHF,TGTGCCAGCGGGTCGGGCAGTCTATATTCGGGCAATCAGCCCCAGCATTTT
TRBD2,16,TRBJ2-2,TRBV9,-,CASSTSGGANTGELFF,TGTGCCAGCAGCACAAGCGGGGGGGCGAACACCGGGGAGCTGTTTTTT
-,18,TRBJ2-6,TRBV19,few,CASSIERAGVSGANVLTF,TGTGCCAGTAGTATAGAGCGGGCAGGGGTCTCTGGGGCCAACGTCCTGACTTTC
-,12,TRBJ1-1,TRBV29-1,few,CSVEEGIRGAFF,TGCAGCGTTGAAGAAGGGATAAGGGGAGCTTTCTTT
-,13,TRBJ1-1,TRBV7-9,-,CASSFGHGSEAFF,TGTGCCAGCAGCTTTGGTCACGGATCTGAAGCTTTCTTT
-,15,TRBJ2-7,TRBV27,-,CASSLGWGIPYEQYF,TGTGCCAGCAGTTTAGGATGGGGGATCCCCTACGAGCAGTACTTC
TRBD2,15,TRBJ2-7,TRBV5-1,-,CASSWGGLGSYEQYF,TGCGCCAGCAGCTGGGGGGGACTGGGCTCCTACGAGCAGTACTTC